One sample yielded the 11 T cell receptor beta chains listed below, sequenced in a study of glioma-infiltrating T cells after dendritic cell vaccination. Profiling relied on immunoSEQ multiplex PCR, and the TCRdb table lists in-frame clones only, not all of them. The sample lists about 82,000 clones, around 83% occurring once. Indicated time point: after dendritic cell vaccination, including at tumor progression/relapse. The sample was blood, taken after dendritic cell vaccination. Every receptor here comes from a human donor with glioblastoma.

The genes are TRBV18 and TRBJ2-1, with 7 bases aligning to TRBD2. The ends lost 3 bases at V and 9 bases at J; junction bases unmatched: 5. Germline V gene lookup returns CDR1 KGHSH and CDR2 LQKENI. The length of the CDR3 is 13 residues. CDR3 amino acids: CASSPELATEQFF. CDR3 nucleotide sequence: TGTGCCAGCTCACCGGAACTAGCGACTGAGCAGTTCTTC.

This clone was counted once. This CDR3 is CASSRGTGGEITNEKLFF. For the CDR3, the DNA is TGCGCCAGCAGCCGAGGGACAGGGGGCGAAATAACTAATGAAAAACTGTTTTTT. The chain combines TRBV5-1 with TRBJ1-4; 12 bases line up with TRBD1. Trimming took 4 bases from V and 1 from J; bases not matched to a gene: 8. The length of the CDR3 is 18 residues. CDR1 and CDR2 (germline): SGHRS, YFSETQ. Supplemented by reference TRBV5-1 and TRBJ1-4, the full variable domain reads KAGVTQTPRYLIKTRGQQVTLSCSPISGHRSVSWYQQTPGQGLQFLFEYFSETQRNKGNFPGRFSGRQFSNSRSEMNVSTLELGDSALYLCASSRGTGGEITNEKLFFGSGTQLSVL.

The chain combines TRBV9 with TRBJ2-7; 11 bases align to TRBD1. Unmatched junction bases numbered 2, after V lost 0 bases and J lost 6 bases. The CDR3 contains 14 residues. The germline V gene has CDR1 SGDLS and CDR2 YYNGEE. The chain's CDR3 is CASSVGTGGFEQYF. CDR3 in DNA: TGTGCCAGCAGCGTAGGGACAGGGGGCTTCGAGCAGTACTTC.

This chain connects TRBV5-1 to TRBJ2-2; 8 bases map to TRBD1. In germline, CDR1 is SGHRS, CDR2 YFSETQ. V was clipped by 8 bases and J by 1 base; unmatched bases: 10. This CDR3 is 16 amino acids long. The CDR3 here is CASQPLGQENTGELFF. CDR3 sequence (DNA): TGCGCCAGTCAACCACTGGGACAGGAGAACACCGGGGAGCTGTTTTTT.

The genes are TRBV30 and TRBJ1-2; D perhaps matches TRBD1 (5 bases). The CDR3 loop spans 13 amino acids. The germline V and J ends were trimmed by 0 bases and 7 bases, with 12 bases remaining between them. Germline CDR1 GTSNPN, CDR2 SVGIG (reference sequence). CDR3 region: CAWSVSGIGGYTF. CDR3 bases: TGTGCCTGGAGTGTATCAGGGATCGGTGGCTACACCTTC. Based on the CDR3 plus reference TRBV30 and TRBJ1-2, the full variable domain is SQTIHQWPATLVQPVGSPLSLECTVEGTSNPNLYWYRQAAGRGLQLLFYSVGIGQISSEVPQNLSASRPQDRQFILSSKKLLLSDSGFYLCAWSVSGIGGYTFGSGTRLTVV.

On this clone: One junction end does not reproduce the germline sequence, and a read error may be involved. The chain employs TRBV7-9 and TRBJ1-5; maybe TRBD1 (6 bases). The CDR3 runs 15 residues. Germline lookup yields CDR1 SEHNR and CDR2 FQNEAQ (reference sequence). CDR3 in DNA: TGTGCCAGCAGTTTAGATTGGACAGCCGATCAGCCCCAGCATTTT. It translates to CASSLDWTADQPQHF.

The genes are TRBV15 and TRBJ2-7; 8 nucleotides align to TRBD1. The CDR3 has 14 amino acids. V lost 3 bases to trimming and J lost 2 bases; unmatched junction nucleotides: 3. The V gene's germline CDR1 is LNHNV and CDR2 YYDKDF (reference sequence). CDR3 bases: TGTGCCACCAGCAGGCTGGACAGGGCCTACGAGCAGTACTTC. This sequence encodes CATSRLDRAYEQYF.

V gene TRBV5-1 combines with J gene TRBJ2-7; TRBD2 might be the D (5 bases). The CDR3 extends over 13 amino acids. From germline, CDR1 is SGHRS and CDR2 YFSETQ. The ends were cut back, 2 bases at V and 1 base at J, with 7 bases in the middle. The CDR3 DNA follows: TGCGCCAGCAGCTTACTAGAATCCTACGAGCAGTACTTC. This codes for CASSLLESYEQYF.

The CDR3 DNA sequence: TGTGCCAGCAGTGACTTCGTCGCCTACAATGAGCAGTTCTTC. Its translation: CASSDFVAYNEQFF. The chain links TRBV6-1 to TRBJ2-1, with D unclear. This CDR3 contains 14 residues. V lost 3 bases, J lost 2 bases, and 8 bases lay in between. CDR1 MNHNS and CDR2 SASEGT come from the germline V gene.

This chain uses TRBV11-1 with TRBJ1-4; D gene uncertain. Trimming took off 1 base at V and 4 bases at J, with 10 bases between the two ends. The CDR3 has 15 amino acids. Germline lookup yields CDR1 SGHAT and CDR2 FQDESV (reference sequence). This CDR3 reads CASSLEAGYNEKLFF. DNA of the CDR3: TGTGCCAGCAGCTTAGAGGCGGGATATAATGAAAAACTGTTTTTT.

CDR3 in amino acids: CASRDRDGNTIYF. As DNA, the CDR3 is TGTGCCAGTAGAGACAGGGATGGAAACACCATATATTTT. The chain recombines TRBV19 with TRBJ1-3, with 7 bases fitting TRBD1. This CDR3 is 13 amino acids long. V trimming: 6 bases; J trimming: 3 bases; junction bases outside the gene matches: 2. Per germline, CDR1 LNHDA and CDR2 SQIVND (reference sequence).